Presented here are 28 T cell receptor beta chains from one specimen sequenced in a study of T cell repertoires in cytomegalovirus infection. TCRdb used MiXCR to reprocess the reads, holding one entry per CDR3 protein. The sample has fewer than 550,000 distinct CDR3 sequences, approximately 17% seen once. The sample was CD8+ T cells from PBMCs. These receptors were obtained from a human donor in good health (CMV status not recorded). Some clones in this sample may be carry-over from other donors' samples.

This chain uses TRBV7-9 with TRBJ1-4, with D perhaps TRBD1 (5 bases). Germline lookup yields CDR1 SEHNR and CDR2 FQNEAQ (reference sequence). The CDR3 sequence is 14 residues long. Trimming stripped 5 bases from V and 3 bases from J, with 10 bases between. CDR3 coding DNA: TGTGCCAGCAGCCAAACAGGCCCTAATGAAAAACTGTTTTTT. Translated: CASSQTGPNEKLFF.

Ten or more counts support this clonotype. This rearrangement joins TRBV6-4 to TRBJ1-5; D gene uncertain. This CDR3 region has 14 residues. Looked up from germline, CDR1 is MRHNA and CDR2 is SNTAGT. The ends were cut back, 3 bases at V and 4 bases at J, with 10 bases in the middle. CDR3: CASSEGSGNQPQHF. The CDR3 coding sequence is TGTGCCAGCAGTGAAGGGTCGGGGAATCAGCCCCAGCATTTT.

This clonotype was detected only a few times. This chain connects TRBV27 to TRBJ1-6, with D unresolved. The CDR3 totals 14 residues. Germline values: CDR1 MNHEY, CDR2 SMNVEV (reference sequence). Deletions cut 5 bases from V and 13 bases from J, with 18 bases between. For the CDR3, the DNA is TGTGCCAGCAGTAACATGCACCGTGGCTCTCCCCTCCACTTT. This codes for CASSNMHRGSPLHF.

V is TRBV28 and J is TRBJ1-6; D is ambiguous. The CDR3 is made up of 12 amino acids. Trimming took off 3 bases at V and 7 bases at J, with 4 bases between the two ends. Germline V gene sequence: CDR1 MDHEN, CDR2 SYDVKM. CDR3 coding DNA: TGTGCCAGCAGTTTTACGAATTCACCCCTCCACTTT. Protein: CASSFTNSPLHF.

V and J are TRBV27 and TRBJ1-5; D is perhaps TRBD1 (6 bases). The germline CDR1 and CDR2 sequences are MNHEY and SMNVEV (reference sequence). The CDR3 has 14 residues. Trimming removed 3 bases at V and 5 bases at J, with 11 bases between. This CDR3 is CASSFKGEYQPQHF. The CDR3 DNA reads TGTGCCAGCAGTTTCAAGGGGGAGTATCAGCCCCAGCATTTT.

A note on this clonotype: A much larger clone differs from this one at a single base, so this may be a read error. The chain is built from TRBV12-5 and TRBJ1-1; no clear D gene. The CDR3 has 12 amino acids. Germline V gene lookup returns CDR1 LGHNT and CDR2 FRNRAP. The CDR3 protein is CASGRTNTKAFF. The CDR3 bases are TGTGCTAGTGGCCGGACTAACACTAAAGCTTTCTTT.

The count of this clonotype is one. CDR3 nucleotides: TGCGCCAGCAGCTTGTTGCTTCAGGGGGCGAAAAAGTATGGCTACACCTTC. Residues: CASSLLLQGAKKYGYTF. The rearrangement links TRBV5-1 to TRBJ1-2; 8 bases are a match to TRBD1. Germline-derived CDR1 and CDR2 are SGHRS and YFSETQ. The CDR3 length is 17 residues. Germline trimming cut 1 base from V and 5 bases from J; bases unmatched to any gene: 13.

This chain links TRBV19 with TRBJ1-5, with D perhaps TRBD1 (5 bases). V shed 3 bases and J shed 7 bases, with 16 bases lying between them. The CDR3 is 15 amino acids. Germline CDR1 is LNHDA and CDR2 is SQIVND (reference sequence). Here the CDR3 reads CASSILGGGVQPQHF. The DNA of the CDR3 is TGTGCCAGTAGTATCCTGGGGGGGGGGGTCCAGCCCCAGCATTTT.

This clonotype showed up many times. The chain has TRBV6-5 and TRBJ2-1; 7 nucleotides agree with TRBD1. Germline CDR1 MNHEY, CDR2 SVGAGI. The CDR3 loop spans 17 amino acids. J gave up 7 bases and V 8 bases, and 20 bases lay outside the gene matches. The CDR3 nucleotides read TGTGCCAGCCTTCCCCTTGACAGGGAATTAAATCAGAATGAGCAGTTCTTC. Its protein is CASLPLDRELNQNEQFF.

This clonotype was counted a few times. This chain links TRBV5-1 with TRBJ2-1, with no clear D. V lost 3 bases, J lost 7 bases, and 14 bases lay in between. This CDR3 region has 14 residues. Per germline, CDR1 SGHRS and CDR2 YFSETQ. This CDR3 is CASSWKLDGNEQFF. In DNA, the CDR3 is TGCGCCAGCAGCTGGAAACTGGACGGGAATGAGCAGTTCTTC. Supplemented by reference TRBV5-1 and TRBJ2-1, the full variable domain reads KAGVTQTPRYLIKTRGQQVTLSCSPISGHRSVSWYQQTPGQGLQFLFEYFSETQRNKGNFPGRFSGRQFSNSRSEMNVSTLELGDSALYLCASSWKLDGNEQFFGPGTRLTVL.

There are many counts of this clonotype. The V gene is TRBV7-2, the J gene TRBJ1-2; D may be TRBD1 (6 bases). The CDR3 is 15 amino acids. The germline V gene has CDR1 SGHTA and CDR2 FQGNSA. V lost 3 bases to trimming and J lost 4 bases, with 15 bases between them. As DNA, the CDR3 is TGTGCCAGCAGCTTGATTGCACAGGGCGCCTATGGCTACACCTTC. Translating gives CASSLIAQGAYGYTF.

The chain links TRBV4-1 to TRBJ1-3; 10 bases agree with TRBD1. The CDR3 is made up of 15 amino acids. Germline CDR1 is MGHRA and CDR2 is YSYEKL. V lost 4 bases and J lost 4; bases outside the gene matches: 4. CDR3 bases: TGCGCCAGCAGCCCAAGACAGGGGGCCGGAAACACCATATATTTT. Encoded protein: CASSPRQGAGNTIYF.

This clonotype showed up many times. The rearrangement joins TRBV6-5 to TRBJ1-6, with 8 bases aligning to TRBD1. The germline CDR1 and CDR2 sequences are MNHEY and SVGAGI. CDR3 length equals 16 residues. J was trimmed by 12 bases and V by 4 bases; bases with no gene match: 14. CDR3 bases: TGTGCCAGCAGTTCTACCTCGGACAGGGCCAACCGACCCCTCCACTTT. This codes for CASSSTSDRANRPLHF.

Note on this clonotype: A much larger clone differs from this one at a single base, so this may be a read error. The V and J genes are TRBV28 and TRBJ1-1; D uncertain. The germline gives CDR1 MDHEN, CDR2 SYDVKM. The CDR3 runs to 13 residues. V lost 3 bases and J lost 5, with 10 bases in between. The CDR3 DNA follows: TGTGCCAGCAGTTTCAGCGGAAAAACTGAAGCTTTCTTT. Amino acid sequence: CASSFSGKTEAFF.

Ten or more counts support this clonotype. At one end, the junction sequence differs from germline, possibly due to a read error. The chain has TRBV12-3 or TRBV12-4 and TRBJ2-7, with 8 bases identical to TRBD2. The CDR3 runs to 14 residues. The CDR3 is CASSLAGPGDEQYF. The CDR3 DNA reads as TGTGCCAGCAGCTTAGCGGGGCCGGGGGACGAGCAGTACTTC.

The chain recombines TRBV7-9 with TRBJ1-2, with D unresolved. The CDR3 sequence is 14 residues long. V was pared by 3 bases and J by 8 bases, with 16 bases between. Germline V gives CDR1 SEHNR, CDR2 FQNEAQ (reference sequence). CDR3 sequence: CASSFTALKGGYTF. Here the CDR3 DNA reads TGTGCCAGCAGCTTTACAGCCCTTAAAGGAGGCTACACCTTC. Drawing the rest from reference TRBV7-9 and TRBJ1-2, the complete variable domain is DTGVSQNPRHKITKRGQNVTFRCDPISEHNRLYWYRQTLGQGPEFLTYFQNEAQLEKSRLLSDRFSAERPKGSFSTLEIQRTEQGDSAMYLCASSFTALKGGYTFGSGTRLTVV.

In its sample, this clonotype was seen many times. The V call is TRBV28, the J call TRBJ1-5; weak D call: TRBD1 (6 bases). With 1 base removed from V and 2 bases from J, the gap between germline ends came to 12 bases. CDR1 and CDR2 from the germline V gene are MDHEN and SYDVKM. CDR3 length equals 16 residues. The CDR3 loop reads CASSLSRGLGNQPQHF. The CDR3 region has the DNA TGTGCCAGCAGTTTATCCAGGGGATTAGGCAATCAGCCCCAGCATTTT.

The sample holds a few counts of this clonotype. The rearrangement joins TRBV2 to TRBJ1-2; no firm D call. This CDR3 comprises 11 residues. Germline assignment: CDR1 SNHLY and CDR2 FYNNEI. The germline V and J ends were trimmed by 7 bases and 1 base, with 4 bases remaining between them. The CDR3, as DNA: TGTGCCAGCAAAGTTAACTATGGCTACACCTTC. Translation: CASKVNYGYTF. Based on the CDR3 plus reference TRBV2 and TRBJ1-2, the full variable domain is EPEVTQTPSHQVTQMGQEVILRCVPISNHLYFYWYRQILGQKVEFLVSFYNNEISEKSEIFDDQFSVERPDGSNFTLKIRSTKLEDSAMYFCASKVNYGYTFGSGTRLTVV.

This clonotype has a count of ten or more. The chain joins TRBV7-9 to TRBJ2-7, with 8 bases aligning to TRBD2. Looked up from germline, CDR1 is SEHNR and CDR2 is FQNEAQ (reference sequence). The CDR3 has 16 amino acids. Losses at the gene ends were 3 bases for V and 0 bases for J; bases not matched to a gene: 7. The CDR3 DNA sequence: TGTGCCAGCAGCTTGGCCCAGCGGGAGCGCTCCTACGAGCAGTACTTC. Encoded protein: CASSLAQRERSYEQYF.

The table lists this clonotype with a few counts. This chain links TRBV10-3 with TRBJ2-1; 7 bases line up with TRBD2. Per the germline V gene, CDR1 is ENHRY and CDR2 is SYGVKD. The length of the CDR3 is 14 residues. With V trimmed by 8 bases and J by 9 bases, 13 bases remained unmatched. CDR3: CAIGSSAGEGEQFF. CDR3 in DNA: TGTGCCATCGGTAGTAGTGCGGGAGAAGGTGAGCAGTTCTTC.

This clonotype was seen at least ten times. The chain combines TRBV12-3 or TRBV12-4 with TRBJ1-2; TRBD1 agrees at 7 bases. The CDR3 length is 15 residues. V dropped 6 bases and J dropped 5; count of bases not matched to a gene: 12. DNA of the CDR3: TGTGCCAGCAGCGCGCCGGACAGGCCCTGGTATGGCTACACCTTC. Its protein is CASSAPDRPWYGYTF.

The rearrangement links TRBV25-1 to TRBJ2-2; the match to TRBD2 covers 8 bases. Germline loops: CDR1 MGHDK, CDR2 SYGVNS. Trimming removed 3 bases from V and 2 bases from J; junction bases left unmatched: 2. The CDR3 is 15 amino acids. CDR3 region: CASSEREVNTGELFF. The DNA for the CDR3 is TGTGCCAGCAGTGAGCGGGAGGTTAACACCGGGGAGCTGTTTTTT.

This clonotype was seen at least ten times. The chain carries TRBV20-1 and TRBJ2-1; 12 bases align to TRBD2. V was pared by 2 bases and J by 7 bases, with 9 bases of the junction left unmatched. In germline, CDR1 is DFQATT, CDR2 SNEGSKA (reference sequence). This CDR3 region has 16 residues. As DNA, the CDR3 is TGCAGTGCTAGAAAGGCTAGCGGGAGGGGGTTAAATGAGCAGTTCTTC. It codes for CSARKASGRGLNEQFF.

This clonotype was seen ten or more times. The rearrangement links TRBV7-9 to TRBJ2-7; unclear D gene. The V and J ends lost 1 base and 1 base respectively, with 11 bases between them. Germline CDR1 SEHNR, CDR2 FQNEAQ (reference sequence). The CDR3 has 15 amino acids. Written as DNA, the CDR3 is TGTGCCAGCAGCTTAGAGGGCAGACCTTCCTACGAGCAGTACTTC. This sequence encodes CASSLEGRPSYEQYF.

The genes are TRBV3-1 and TRBJ1-2, with no clear D. Trimming removed 1 base from V and 4 bases from J, with 10 bases in between. Germline CDR1 reads LGHDT; CDR2 reads YNNKEL (reference sequence). CDR3 length: 14 residues. CDR3: CASSQAEAVYGYTF. Here the CDR3 DNA reads TGTGCCAGCAGCCAAGCAGAGGCAGTCTATGGCTACACCTTC.

A word on this clonotype: The final CDR3 position lacks the conserved phenylalanine or tryptophan, pointing to a likely read error. The chain employs TRBV28 and TRBJ2-7, with TRBD2 matching 8 bases. The CDR3 is 15 residues long. The germline V gene has CDR1 MDHEN and CDR2 SYDVKM. J gave up 5 bases and V 3 bases, and 9 bases lay outside the gene matches. The CDR3 reads CASSLVPGGGNEQYL. The CDR3 DNA sequence: TGTGCCAGCAGTTTGGTCCCGGGAGGGGGGAACGAGCAGTACTTA.

This clonotype showed up just a few times. J is TRBJ2-5 and V is TRBV11-2, with D uncertain. Per germline, CDR1 SGHAT and CDR2 FQNNGV. V lost 1 base and J lost 4, with 13 bases in between. This CDR3 spans 15 amino acids. The CDR3 here is CASSLASGSTETQYF. Written as DNA, the CDR3 is TGTGCCAGCAGCTTAGCCTCGGGCTCAACAGAGACCCAGTACTTC.

This clonotype was recorded at least ten times. This rearrangement joins TRBV7-9 to TRBJ2-7; 7 bases fit TRBD1. Germline V lookup: CDR1 SEHNR, CDR2 FQNEAQ (reference sequence). The CDR3 covers 12 residues. Unmatched junction bases numbered 4, after V lost 4 bases and J lost 7 bases. CDR3 amino acids: CASSYTGVEQYF. CDR3 bases: TGTGCCAGCAGCTACACAGGGGTTGAGCAGTACTTC.